The 16 T cell receptor beta chains reported below all come from one sample, sequenced in a study of cytomegalovirus exposure and HLA in healthy donors. The study ran its PCR with 60 Vbeta and 13 Jbeta primers. Here immunoSEQ multiplex PCR was the method, and the copy in TCRdb shows in-frame clones only, minus some. The table shows 130,000 or so clones, with more than 60% occurring only once. Sequenced material: PBMCs. These TCRs come from a woman aged 18-29 years in good health and CMV-seronegative.

The chain recombines TRBV6-1 with TRBJ2-1; tentatively, D is TRBD1 (5 bases). Germline V lookup: CDR1 MNHNS, CDR2 SASEGT. Trimming removed 4 bases from V and 5 bases from J, with 12 bases in between. The length of the CDR3 is 14 residues. CDR3 region: CASSAGLQNNEQFF. The CDR3 nucleotides read TGTGCCAGCAGTGCAGGGCTGCAGAACAATGAGCAGTTCTTC.

This chain links TRBV7-9 with TRBJ2-1; 8 nucleotides match TRBD1. The CDR3 runs to 15 residues. The V gene's germline CDR1 is SEHNR and CDR2 FQNEAQ (reference sequence). V shed 5 bases and J 6 bases; nucleotides not matched to a gene: 9. CDR3 nucleotides: TGTGCCAGCAGCGAAAACAGGGGGGAGGCCAATGAGCAGTTCTTC. The encoded protein is CASSENRGEANEQFF.

The rearrangement uses TRBV5-6 and TRBJ2-3, with 11 bases aligning to TRBD2. The junction had 9 bases not matched to a gene; V was cut back by 5 bases and J by 4 bases. CDR3 length equals 16 residues. In germline, CDR1 is SGHDT, CDR2 YYEEEE. CDR3 nucleotides: TGTGCCAGCAGTCGCCGGACTAGCGGGCAATCAGATACGCAGTATTTT. This gives the protein CASSRRTSGQSDTQYF. The variable domain in full, completed from reference TRBV5-6 and TRBJ2-3, reads DAGVTQSPTHLIKTRGQQVTLRCSPKSGHDTVSWYQQALGQGPQFIFQYYEEEERQRGNFPDRFSGHQFPNYSSELNVNALLLGDSALYLCASSRRTSGQSDTQYFGPGTRLTVL.

The V and J genes are TRBV2 and TRBJ2-7, with D tentatively TRBD2 (6 bases). The CDR3 is 13 amino acids. The germline V gene has CDR1 SNHLY and CDR2 FYNNEI. V lost 4 bases, J lost 3 bases, and 10 bases lay in between. CDR3 sequence reads: CASSVGGVYEQYF. The CDR3 coding sequence is TGTGCCAGCAGTGTCGGAGGGGTCTACGAGCAGTACTTC.

The chain is built from TRBV7-9 and TRBJ2-1; tentatively, D is TRBD2 (6 bases). The germline V and J ends were trimmed by 10 bases and 5 bases, with 15 bases remaining between them. Germline CDR1 is SEHNR and CDR2 is FQNEAQ (reference sequence). This CDR3 has 13 amino acids. The CDR3 DNA is TGTGCCACCCCTGCCGGGGGTGACAATGAGCAGTTCTTC. It codes for CATPAGGDNEQFF.

V usage is TRBV6-5 and J usage is TRBJ1-2; no clear D. Germline V CDR1 and CDR2: MNHEY, SVGAGI. Trimming cost V 6 bases and J 8 bases, with 22 bases left between them. The CDR3 covers 15 residues. The CDR3 DNA reads TGTGCCAGCAGCAAGTCCCCCAGAATAATTCTCGGCTACACCTTC. It translates to CASSKSPRIILGYTF.

CDR3 in DNA: TGCGCCAGCCGTTCCGGGACTACAGCCTACGAGCAGTACTTC. Translated, it gives CASRSGTTAYEQYF. This chain uses TRBV5-1 with TRBJ2-7; 7 bases align to TRBD2. Losses at the gene ends were 7 bases for V and 2 bases for J; bases not matched to a gene: 9. This CDR3 is built from 14 residues. From germline, CDR1 is SGHRS and CDR2 YFSETQ.

The V call is TRBV19, the J call TRBJ2-5, with D possibly being TRBD2 (5 bases). Per germline, CDR1 LNHDA and CDR2 SQIVND (reference sequence). The CDR3 is 14 residues long. V lost 3 bases and J 4 bases, leaving 12 bases between the germline ends. This chain's CDR3 is CASSINNGGETQYF. The CDR3 coding sequence is TGTGCCAGTAGTATTAATAACGGAGGAGAGACCCAGTACTTC.

This chain connects TRBV19 to TRBJ2-3; 7 bases match TRBD2. CDR1 and CDR2 from the germline V gene are LNHDA and SQIVND (reference sequence). The trim removed 2 bases at V and 1 base at J, leaving 18 bases unmatched. CDR3 length equals 20 residues. As DNA, the CDR3 is TGTGCCAGTAGTATAATCTGGCTAGCGGCCACCCAGCTGGGCACAGATACGCAGTATTTT. This sequence encodes CASSIIWLAATQLGTDTQYF. The full variable domain, its missing parts supplied by reference TRBV19 and TRBJ2-3, is DGGITQSPKYLFRKEGQNVTLSCEQNLNHDAMYWYRQDPGQGLRLIYYSQIVNDFQKGDIAEGYSVSREKKESFPLTVTSAQKNPTAFYLCASSIIWLAATQLGTDTQYFGPGTRLTVL.

The V call is TRBV30, the J call TRBJ2-1, with D perhaps matching TRBD2 (6 bases). Germline CDR1 and CDR2: GTSNPN and SVGIG (reference sequence). Trimming cost V 0 bases and J 5 bases, with 20 bases left between them. The CDR3 has 17 amino acids. The CDR3 nucleotides read TGTGCCTGGAGTGTAAGGGAGAAACGGGAGACCCACAATGAGCAGTTCTTC. It codes for CAWSVREKRETHNEQFF.

This chain links TRBV30 with TRBJ1-4; D gene ambiguous. V lost 1 base to trimming and J lost 12 bases, with 9 bases between them. Germline lookup yields CDR1 GTSNPN and CDR2 SVGIG (reference sequence). The CDR3 extends over 11 amino acids. As DNA, the CDR3 is TGTGCCTGGAGTGGCCTAGCGGAACTGTTTTTT. Protein sequence: CAWSGLAELFF.

This chain links TRBV6-1 with TRBJ1-2, with no clear D. The V end was cut by 2 bases, the J end by 3 bases, with 10 bases between. This CDR3 region has 14 residues. Germline CDR1 MNHNS, CDR2 SASEGT. CDR3 amino acids: CASSESDFDYGYTF. CDR3 DNA sequence: TGTGCCAGCAGTGAATCGGACTTTGACTATGGCTACACCTTC.

The rearrangement joins TRBV18 to TRBJ1-1; 7 bases match TRBD1. CDR1 is KGHSH and CDR2 is LQKENI in the germline V gene. V lost 6 bases, J lost 7 bases, and 5 bases stayed unmatched. The CDR3 is 12 amino acids. The CDR3 bases are TGTGCCAGCTCGGGGACAGCTGTTGAAGCTTTCTTT. It encodes CASSGTAVEAFF.

This sequence joins TRBV6-1 and TRBJ1-1; D is undetermined. The CDR3 is 13 residues long. V was trimmed by 5 bases and J by 2 bases, leaving 9 bases between them. Germline V gene lookup returns CDR1 MNHNS and CDR2 SASEGT. The CDR3 region has the DNA TGTGCCAGCAGTCAAGACATTAACACTGAAGCTTTCTTT. It translates to CASSQDINTEAFF.

The gene calls are TRBV29-1 and TRBJ1-2; tentatively, D is TRBD1 (5 bases). Germline loops: CDR1 SQVTM, CDR2 ANQGSEA. The V and J ends lost 1 base and 6 bases respectively, with 15 bases between them. The CDR3 is 14 amino acids. The CDR3 bases are TGCAGCGTTGAAGGGGCGGACACTTGGCATGGCTACACCTTC. Amino acid sequence: CSVEGADTWHGYTF. The variable domain in full, completed from reference TRBV29-1 and TRBJ1-2, reads SAVISQKPSRDICQRGTSLTIQCQVDSQVTMMFWYRQQPGQSLTLIATANQGSEATYESGFVIDKFPISRPNLTFSTLTVSNMSPEDSSIYLCSVEGADTWHGYTFGSGTRLTVV.

The chain is built from TRBV2 and TRBJ1-3; tentatively, D is TRBD1 (5 bases). This CDR3 has 14 amino acids. From germline, CDR1 is SNHLY and CDR2 FYNNEI. Trimming shortened V by 6 bases and J by 0 bases, and 9 bases separated the two germline ends. The CDR3 loop is CASREGSSGNTIYF. CDR3 nucleotides: TGTGCCAGCAGGGAGGGGTCCTCTGGAAACACCATATATTTT.